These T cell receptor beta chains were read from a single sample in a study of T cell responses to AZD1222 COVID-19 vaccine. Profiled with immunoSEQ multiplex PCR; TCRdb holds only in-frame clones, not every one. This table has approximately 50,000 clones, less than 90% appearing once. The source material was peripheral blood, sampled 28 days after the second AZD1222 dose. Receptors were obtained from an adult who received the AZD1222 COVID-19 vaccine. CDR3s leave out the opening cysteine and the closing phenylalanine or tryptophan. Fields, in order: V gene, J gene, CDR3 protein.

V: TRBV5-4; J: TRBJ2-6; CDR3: ASSLAGIAGANVLT
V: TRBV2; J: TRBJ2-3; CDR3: ASKEGLAKDTQY
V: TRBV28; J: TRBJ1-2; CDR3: ASSLTGRNYGYT
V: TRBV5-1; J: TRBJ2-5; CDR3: ASSLASTSGETQY
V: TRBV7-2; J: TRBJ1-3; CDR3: ASSHTQGLGNTIY
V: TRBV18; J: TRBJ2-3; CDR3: ASSRVATDTQY
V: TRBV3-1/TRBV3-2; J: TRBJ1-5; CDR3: ASSREAGNQPQH
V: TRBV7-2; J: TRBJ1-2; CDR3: ASSASNYGYT
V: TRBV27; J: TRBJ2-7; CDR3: ASSLAGQGWEQY
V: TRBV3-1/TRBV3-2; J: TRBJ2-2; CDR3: ASSPRLQNTGELF
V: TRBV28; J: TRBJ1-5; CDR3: ASSLGFDSRSNQPQH
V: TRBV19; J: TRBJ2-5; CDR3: ASSRFSQETQY
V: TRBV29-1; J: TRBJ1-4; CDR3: SARTGTVGEKLF
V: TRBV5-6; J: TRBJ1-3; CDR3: ASSLEPTGGNTIY
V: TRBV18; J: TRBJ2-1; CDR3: ASSPNFAQDEQF
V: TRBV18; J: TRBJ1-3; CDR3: ASSPPYSGAGNTIY
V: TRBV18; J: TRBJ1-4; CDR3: ASSQTNEKLF
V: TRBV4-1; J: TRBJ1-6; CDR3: ASSQVWGLSPLH
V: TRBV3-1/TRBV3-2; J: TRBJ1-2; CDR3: ASSQAGATAGYT
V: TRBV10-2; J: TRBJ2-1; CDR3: ASSELYGEQF
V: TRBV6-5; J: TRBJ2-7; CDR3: ASSYSGPTYEQY
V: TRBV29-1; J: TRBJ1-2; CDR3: SVERGGQHYGYT
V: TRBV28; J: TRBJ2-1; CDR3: ASSHTTSGSNEQF
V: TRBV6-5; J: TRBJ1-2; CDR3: ASRDSTNYGYT
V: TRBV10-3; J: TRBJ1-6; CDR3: AISGGGDSPLH
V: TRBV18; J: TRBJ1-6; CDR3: ASSPTRILAYNSPLH
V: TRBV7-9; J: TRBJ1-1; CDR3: ASSAQTEAF
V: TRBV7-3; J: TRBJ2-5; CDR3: ASSRGSGETQY
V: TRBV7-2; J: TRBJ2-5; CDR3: ASSTPGTEKTQY
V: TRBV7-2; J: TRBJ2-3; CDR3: ASSSMGLAGGHTQY
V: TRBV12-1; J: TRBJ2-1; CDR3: ASSPAGTLGDEQF
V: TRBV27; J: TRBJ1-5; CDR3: ASSLFGFNQPQH
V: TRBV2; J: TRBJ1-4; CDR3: ASSDPQTELF
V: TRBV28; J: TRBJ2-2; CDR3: ASSWTSAAGELF
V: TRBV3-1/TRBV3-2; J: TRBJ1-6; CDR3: ASSHGDAALH
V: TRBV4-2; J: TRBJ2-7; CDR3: ASSQASLGAYEQY
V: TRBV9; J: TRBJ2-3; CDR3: ASSVGGTSGGTDTQY
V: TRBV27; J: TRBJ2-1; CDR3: ASSDGGAYNEQF
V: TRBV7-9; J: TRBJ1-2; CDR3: ASSPGTDDGYT
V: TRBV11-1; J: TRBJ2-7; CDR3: ASSLGGTISYEQY
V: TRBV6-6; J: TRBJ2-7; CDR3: ASSSRQGGIYEQY